This TCR beta chain was captured in a study of CD8+ T cells in alopecia areata. Study background: C3H/HeJ donors with spontaneous alopecia, roughly 6-13 months old, supplied skin grafts to approximately 7-11-week-old female C3H/HeJ mice.

The authors sorted pooled cutaneous lymph node cells using CD4, CD8alpha, NKG2D, NKG2ACE and other markers. This CDR3 has 16 residues. CDR1 and CDR2 (germline): FNHDT, SITEND (reference sequence). V shed 2 bases and J 8 bases; nucleotides not matched to a gene: 9. Overall study findings and caveats: Clarity of TCR sharing across patients fell short of that in mice, possibly HLA-related. Lesional scalp, notably in alopecia totalis/universalis, had clonality above that of normal scalp.

Sequencing relied on a cDNA template that was reverse transcribed from extracted RNA. Profiled with immunoSEQ multiplex PCR; TCRdb holds only in-frame clones, not every one. The sample contains over 250,000 clones, none of them singletons. This clone showed up just a few times. Its target is unknown. Each gene name is a mouse one. The CDR3 end is not reached by the read, which stops 3 residues before it; the germline J gene fills it in. This chain links TRBV19 with TRBJ1-6, with 8 positions matching TRBD1. TRBJ1-6 is flagged as an ORF with uncertain function. The sequenced sample was CD4+ T cells sorted from a lymph node. The origin of this receptor is a C3H/HeJ mouse with alopecia areata. This line is of MHC haplotype H2-k. The part of the CDR3 DNA that was read is TGTGCCAGCAGTATCCCTCGGACAGGGTTGGATTCGCCC. This encodes CASSIPRTGLDSP. The complete CDR3 reads CASSIPRTGLDSPLYF.